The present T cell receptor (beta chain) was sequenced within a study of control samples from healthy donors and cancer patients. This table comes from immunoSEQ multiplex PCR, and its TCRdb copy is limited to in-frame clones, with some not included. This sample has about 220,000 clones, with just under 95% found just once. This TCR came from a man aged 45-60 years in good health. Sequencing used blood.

Written as DNA, the CDR3 is TGTGCCAGCAGCGCCGAGGGGAAGAGGGCTGGCTACACCTTC. It specifies CASSAEGKRAGYTF. The chain has TRBV4-2 and TRBJ1-2, with a possible D match to TRBD1 (5 bases). This CDR3 region has 14 residues. Trimming removed 5 bases from V and 7 bases from J, with 17 bases in between. The germline gives CDR1 LGHNA, CDR2 YNFKEQ.